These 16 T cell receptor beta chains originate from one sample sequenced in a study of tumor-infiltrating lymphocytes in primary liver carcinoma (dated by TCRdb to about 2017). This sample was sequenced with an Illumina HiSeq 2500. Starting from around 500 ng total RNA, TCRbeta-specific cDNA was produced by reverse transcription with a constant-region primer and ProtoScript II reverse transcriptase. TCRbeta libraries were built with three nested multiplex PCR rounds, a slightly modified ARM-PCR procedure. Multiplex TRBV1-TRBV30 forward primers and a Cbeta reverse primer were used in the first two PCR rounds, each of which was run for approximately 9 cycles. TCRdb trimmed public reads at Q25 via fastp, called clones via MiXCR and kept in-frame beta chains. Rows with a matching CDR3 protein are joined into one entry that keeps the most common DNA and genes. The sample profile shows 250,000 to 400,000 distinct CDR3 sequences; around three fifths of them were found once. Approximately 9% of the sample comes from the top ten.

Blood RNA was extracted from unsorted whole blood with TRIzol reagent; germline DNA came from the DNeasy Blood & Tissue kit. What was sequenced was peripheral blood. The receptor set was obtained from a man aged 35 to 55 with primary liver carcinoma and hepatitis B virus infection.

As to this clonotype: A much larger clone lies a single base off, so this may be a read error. CDR3 coding DNA: TGTGCCAGCTGGTCCGGGACTAGCGGATTTTACGAGCAGTACTTC. Translating it yields CASWSGTSGFYEQYF. The V call is TRBV6-5, the J call TRBJ2-7; 11 positions match TRBD2. Germline-derived CDR1 and CDR2 are MNHEY and SVGAGI. V trimming: 8 bases; J trimming: 4 bases; junction bases outside the gene matches: 10. The CDR3 length is 15 residues.

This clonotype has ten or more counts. The CDR3 loop is CASIRSSGNTIYF. The CDR3, as DNA: TGTGCCAGCATAAGGAGCTCTGGAAACACCATATATTTT. The chain couples TRBV12-3 or TRBV12-4 to TRBJ1-3; D is uncertain. The germline V and J ends were trimmed by 7 bases and 0 bases, with 7 bases remaining between them. CDR3 size: 13 residues.

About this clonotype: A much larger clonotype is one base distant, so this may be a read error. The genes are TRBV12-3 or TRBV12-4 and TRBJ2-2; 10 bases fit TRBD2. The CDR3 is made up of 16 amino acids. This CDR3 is CPSSSAGGLFRAELFF. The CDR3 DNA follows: TGTCCCAGCAGTTCAGCGGGAGGGTTATTCCGGGCGGAGCTGTTTTTT.

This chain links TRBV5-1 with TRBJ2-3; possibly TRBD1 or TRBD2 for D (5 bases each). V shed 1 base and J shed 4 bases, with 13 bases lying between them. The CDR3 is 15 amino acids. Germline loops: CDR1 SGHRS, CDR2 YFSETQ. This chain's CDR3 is CASSLSGDPPDTQYF. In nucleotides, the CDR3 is TGCGCCAGCAGCTTGAGTGGGGACCCGCCAGATACGCAGTATTTT.

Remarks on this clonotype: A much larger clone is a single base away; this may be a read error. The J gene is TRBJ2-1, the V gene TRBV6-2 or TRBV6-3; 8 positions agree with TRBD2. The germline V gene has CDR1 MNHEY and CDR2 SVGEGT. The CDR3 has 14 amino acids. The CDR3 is CVSKSTSDNNEQFF. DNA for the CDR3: TGTGTCAGCAAGTCGACTAGCGATAACAATGAGCAGTTCTTC.

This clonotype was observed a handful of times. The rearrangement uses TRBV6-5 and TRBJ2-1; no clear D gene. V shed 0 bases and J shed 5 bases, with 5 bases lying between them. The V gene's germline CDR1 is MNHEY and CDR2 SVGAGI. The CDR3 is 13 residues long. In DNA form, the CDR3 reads TGTGCCAGCAGTTACTCCCGAGACAATGAGCAGTTCTTC. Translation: CASSYSRDNEQFF.

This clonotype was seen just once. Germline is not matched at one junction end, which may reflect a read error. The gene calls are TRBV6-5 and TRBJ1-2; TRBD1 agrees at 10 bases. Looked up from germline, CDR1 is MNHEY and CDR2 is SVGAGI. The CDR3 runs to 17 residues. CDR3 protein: CASSLTGGGTPNCGYTF. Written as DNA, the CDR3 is TGTGCCAGCAGTCTGACAGGGGGCGGCACTCCTAACTGTGGCTACACCTTC.

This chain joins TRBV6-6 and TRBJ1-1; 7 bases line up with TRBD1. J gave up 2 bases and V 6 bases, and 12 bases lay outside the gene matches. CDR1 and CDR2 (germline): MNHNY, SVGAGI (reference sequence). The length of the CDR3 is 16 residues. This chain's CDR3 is CASRKGTVPINTEAFF. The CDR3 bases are TGTGCCAGCAGGAAAGGGACAGTCCCAATTAACACTGAAGCTTTCTTT.

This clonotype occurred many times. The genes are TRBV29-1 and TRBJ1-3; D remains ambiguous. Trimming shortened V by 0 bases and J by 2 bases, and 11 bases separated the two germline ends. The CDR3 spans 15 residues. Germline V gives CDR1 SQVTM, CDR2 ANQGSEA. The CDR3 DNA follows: TGCAGCGTTGAAGAATGGTCGAGCCCTGGAAACACCATATATTTT. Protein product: CSVEEWSSPGNTIYF.

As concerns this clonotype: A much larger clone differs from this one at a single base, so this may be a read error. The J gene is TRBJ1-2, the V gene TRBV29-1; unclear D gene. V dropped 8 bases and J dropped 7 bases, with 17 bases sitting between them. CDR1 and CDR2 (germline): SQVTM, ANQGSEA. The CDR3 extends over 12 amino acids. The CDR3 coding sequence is TGCAGCACCAGACCGGGAGGAGCTGGCTACACCTTC. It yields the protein CSTRPGGAGYTF.

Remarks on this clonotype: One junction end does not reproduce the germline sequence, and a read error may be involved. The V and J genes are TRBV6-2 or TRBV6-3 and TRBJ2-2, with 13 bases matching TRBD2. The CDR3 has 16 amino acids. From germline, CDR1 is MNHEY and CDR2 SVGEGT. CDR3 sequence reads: CATRTSGSFLSGEVFF. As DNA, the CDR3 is TGTGCCACACGGACTAGCGGGAGTTTTTTATCTGGGGAGGTGTTTTTT.

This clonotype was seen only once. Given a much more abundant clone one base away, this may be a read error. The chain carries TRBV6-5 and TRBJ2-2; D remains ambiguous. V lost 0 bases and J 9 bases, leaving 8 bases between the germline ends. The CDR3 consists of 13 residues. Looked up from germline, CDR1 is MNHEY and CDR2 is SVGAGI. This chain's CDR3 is CASSYSTRRELFF. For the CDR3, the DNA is TGTGCCAGCAGTTACTCAACGCGACGGGAGCTGTTTTTT.

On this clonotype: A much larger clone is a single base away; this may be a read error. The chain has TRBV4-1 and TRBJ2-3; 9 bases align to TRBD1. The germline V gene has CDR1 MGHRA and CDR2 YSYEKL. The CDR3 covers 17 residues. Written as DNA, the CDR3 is TGCGCCAGCAGCCAAGAGGGTCCGGGACAGGGCGGAGATACGCACTATTTT. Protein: CASSQEGPGQGGDTHYF.

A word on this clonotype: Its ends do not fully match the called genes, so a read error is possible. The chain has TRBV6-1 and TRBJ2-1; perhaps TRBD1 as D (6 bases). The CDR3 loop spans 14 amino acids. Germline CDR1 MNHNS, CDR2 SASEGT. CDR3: CPSSNRGEGDVQFF. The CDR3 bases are TGTCCCAGCAGTAACCGCGGCGAGGGGGACGTACAGTTCTTC.

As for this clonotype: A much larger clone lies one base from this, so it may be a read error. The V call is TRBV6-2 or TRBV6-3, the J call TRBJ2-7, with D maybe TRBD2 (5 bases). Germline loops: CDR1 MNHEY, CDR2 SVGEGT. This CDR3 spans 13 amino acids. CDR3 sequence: CAISPGLLGEQYF. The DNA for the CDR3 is TGTGCCATCAGTCCCGGACTCCTCGGCGAGCAGTACTTC.

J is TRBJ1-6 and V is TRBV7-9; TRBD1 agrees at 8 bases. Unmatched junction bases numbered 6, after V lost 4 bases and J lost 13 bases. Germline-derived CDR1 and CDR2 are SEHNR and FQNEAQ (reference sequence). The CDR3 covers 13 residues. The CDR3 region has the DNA TGTGCCAGCAGCTCTGGACAGGGTTCCCCCCTCCACTTT. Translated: CASSSGQGSPLHF.